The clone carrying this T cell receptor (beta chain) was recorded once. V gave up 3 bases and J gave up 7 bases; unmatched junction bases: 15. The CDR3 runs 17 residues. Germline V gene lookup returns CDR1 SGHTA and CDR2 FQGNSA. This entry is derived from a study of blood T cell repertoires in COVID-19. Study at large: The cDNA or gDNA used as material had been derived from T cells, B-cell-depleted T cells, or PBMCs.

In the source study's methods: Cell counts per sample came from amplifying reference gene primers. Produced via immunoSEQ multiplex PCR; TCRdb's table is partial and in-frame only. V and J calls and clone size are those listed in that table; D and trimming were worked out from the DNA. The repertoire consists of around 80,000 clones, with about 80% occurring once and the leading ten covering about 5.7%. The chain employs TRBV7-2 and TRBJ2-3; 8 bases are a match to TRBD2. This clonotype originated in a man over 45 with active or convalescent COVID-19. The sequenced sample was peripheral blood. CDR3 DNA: TGTGCCAGCAGCTTTGACGGCGGGGGGCCATTCCCACATACGCAGTATTTT. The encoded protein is CASSFDGGGPFPHTQYF.